This T cell receptor beta chain was documented in a study of response to subunit inactivated influenza vaccine. Details on this clonotype: Antigen specificity is unknown.

TCRdb re-called the RT-PCR reads with MiXCR, one entry per CDR3 protein. This sample has more than 550,000 distinct CDR3 sequences, with approximately 10% found just once. Study results and limitations: The authors put forward the suggestion that each seasonal influenza vaccination may bring in only a limited number of new T cells.

The CDR3 runs to 16 residues. The germline V and J ends were trimmed by 6 bases and 6 bases, with 23 bases remaining between them. Germline CDR1 is KGHSH and CDR2 is LQKENI. The sample consisted of PBMCs from blood, taken on the day of vaccination. This rearrangement joins TRBV18 to TRBJ1-1; D ambiguous. The clonotype was recovered from a man aged 45-60 years who received an inactivated influenza vaccine. CDR3 nucleotide sequence: TGTGCCAGCTCCCCTGCTCGGGGTATTGGGAATTCTGAAGCTTTCTTT. This codes for CASSPARGIGNSEAFF.